A single sample is the source of the 30 T cell receptor beta chains below, sequenced in a study of T cell repertoires in MIS-A myocarditis (dated 2022 in TCRdb). The protocol used for the library was the immunoSEQ multiplex PCR assay. The immuneACCESS repertoire file appears here via TCRdb, limited to in-frame rearrangements. These files lack a portion of the clones; in checked studies, under half of the deficit traces to unresolved V genes, and the cause of the others is not known. In all, the sample holds roughly 15,000 clones, and roughly 81% of those were seen once. Around 59% of the sample lies in the top ten. Sample: left ventricle heart tissue obtained at autopsy. What the cell subset or site label conveys for this sample: cardiac tissue sample (left or right ventricle, interventricular septum, or pericardium). Receptor source: a man in his late teens or twenties with fulminant myocarditis from multisystem inflammatory syndrome in adults (MIS-A) after COVID-19.

The chain has TRBV29-1 and TRBJ2-7, with 10 bases fitting TRBD1. The J segment lost 6 bases and the V segment lost 6 bases, leaving 8 bases of the junction unmatched. The CDR3 covers 13 residues. The germline V gene encodes CDR1 SQVTM and CDR2 ANQGSEA. CDR3 nucleotides: TGCAGCGTACCCGGGACAGGGGTGAGCGAGCAGTACTTC. Protein product: CSVPGTGVSEQYF.

This clone was found once. The genes are TRBV7-2 and TRBJ1-6; perhaps TRBD1 as D (5 bases). CDR3 length equals 16 residues. CDR1 SGHTA and CDR2 FQGNSA come from the germline V gene. V gave up 2 bases and J gave up 8 bases, with 16 bases separating them. CDR3 residues: CASSLTLQGSHSPLHF. DNA of the CDR3: TGTGCCAGCAGCTTAACACTTCAGGGATCGCATTCACCCCTCCACTTT.

This clone is labeled medium-sized. The chain has TRBV28 and TRBJ1-2, with 7 bases that match TRBD1. The CDR3 contains 15 residues. J gave up 5 bases and V 6 bases, and 12 bases lay outside the gene matches. Germline V gives CDR1 MDHEN, CDR2 SYDVKM. CDR3 sequence reads: CASRPRQGETYGYTF. CDR3 sequence (DNA): TGTGCCAGCAGGCCTCGACAGGGAGAGACTTATGGCTACACCTTC.

Notes on this clone: The junction shows a germline mismatch at one end, possibly a read error. The CDR3 coding sequence is TGTGCCAGCAGCTTGTCTGGGTCTAGCGGGGGGCCCCCCGGTGACTTC. Translation gives CASSLSGSSGGPPGDF. The chain links TRBV5-5 to TRBJ2-5, with TRBD2 identical over 11 bases. Germline lookup yields CDR1 SGHKS and CDR2 YYEKEE (reference sequence). The CDR3 runs to 16 residues.

The chain recombines TRBV6-5 with TRBJ1-1, with no clear D. With 8 bases removed from V and 8 bases from J, the gap between germline ends came to 21 bases. In germline, CDR1 is MNHEY, CDR2 SVGAGI. The CDR3 totals 14 residues. CDR3 coding DNA: TGTGCCAGCCAACTCGTCGCAGGTCTCGGAGAAGCTTTCTTT. Its protein is CASQLVAGLGEAFF.

The chain is built from TRBV6-5 and TRBJ2-1; a possible D gene is TRBD2 (5 bases). The CDR3 sequence is 15 residues long. Germline assignment: CDR1 MNHEY and CDR2 SVGAGI. V gave up 0 bases and J gave up 2 bases, with 8 bases separating them. The chain's CDR3 is CASSYSAGTYNEQFF. CDR3 coding DNA: TGTGCCAGCAGTTACTCGGCCGGGACCTACAATGAGCAGTTCTTC.

The chain combines TRBV6-1 with TRBJ1-3; D might be TRBD1 (6 bases). CDR3 size: 16 residues. The germline CDR1 and CDR2 sequences are MNHNS and SASEGT. Trimming took 1 base from V and 1 from J, leaving 11 bases between them. CDR3 DNA sequence: TGTGCCAGCAGTGAAGGAGAGGGACAATCTGGAAACACCATATATTTT. It is translated as CASSEGEGQSGNTIYF.

This clone was seen a few times. This chain links TRBV7-9 with TRBJ2-5; D gene unclear. With 5 bases removed from V and 5 bases from J, the gap between germline ends came to 15 bases. This CDR3 spans 14 amino acids. CDR1 and CDR2 from the germline V gene are SEHNR and FQNEAQ (reference sequence). The CDR3 spells CASSLVGARETQYF. CDR3 DNA: TGTGCCAGCAGCCTCGTCGGAGCTAGGGAGACCCAGTACTTC.

This clone was seen only a few times. The J gene is TRBJ1-2, the V gene TRBV28; TRBD1 is a possible D gene (5 bases). The V and J ends lost 2 bases and 6 bases respectively, with 7 bases between them. This CDR3 is 12 amino acids long. Germline lookup yields CDR1 MDHEN and CDR2 SYDVKM. Here the CDR3 DNA reads TGTGCCAGCAGTTTAGAAGGGGATGGCTACACCTTC. Its translation: CASSLEGDGYTF.

This clone was counted only a few times. The chain couples TRBV19 to TRBJ2-1, with 10 bases that match TRBD2. V was pared by 4 bases and J by 12 bases, with 6 bases of the junction left unmatched. CDR3 length equals 13 residues. Germline values: CDR1 LNHDA, CDR2 SQIVND (reference sequence). The CDR3 bases are TGTGCCAGTAGTAGCCGTTCTAGCGGGGGGCAGTTCTTC. It codes for CASSSRSSGGQFF.

J is TRBJ2-2 and V is TRBV9; perhaps TRBD1 as D (5 bases). This CDR3 region has 16 residues. V lost 0 bases to trimming and J lost 4 bases, with 13 bases between them. Germline CDR1 SGDLS, CDR2 YYNGEE. The CDR3 protein is CASSVEPGLRTGELFF. The CDR3 DNA is TGTGCCAGCAGCGTAGAACCAGGGCTGCGCACCGGGGAGCTGTTTTTT.

The chain joins TRBV2 to TRBJ1-4; D remains ambiguous. Per the germline V gene, CDR1 is SNHLY and CDR2 is FYNNEI. Trimming removed 2 bases from V and 4 bases from J, with 11 bases in between. The CDR3 is 15 amino acids. CDR3: CASSELGKSNEKLFF. The CDR3 nucleotides are TGTGCCAGCAGTGAACTAGGGAAGAGTAATGAAAAACTGTTTTTT.

The chain recombines TRBV24-1 with TRBJ2-2; D remains unclear. CDR3 length: 12 residues. The V end lost 4 bases, the J end lost 8 bases, and 7 bases lay between the germline ends. Per germline, CDR1 KGHDR and CDR2 SFDVKD. The CDR3 is CATSESRGELFF. In DNA, the CDR3 is TGTGCCACCAGTGAAAGTAGGGGGGAGCTGTTTTTT.

The V gene is TRBV7-2, the J gene TRBJ1-1, with no clear D. V lost 3 bases and J 7 bases, leaving 12 bases between the germline ends. Germline V gene data show CDR1 as SGHTA and CDR2 as FQGNSA. The CDR3 is 13 residues long. For the CDR3, the DNA is TGTGCCAGCAGCTTCCAGGAACACCTTGAAGCTTTCTTT. This codes for CASSFQEHLEAFF.

This sequence joins TRBV6-6 and TRBJ2-7; 9 nucleotides match TRBD2. V lost 5 bases to trimming and J lost 7 bases; unmatched junction nucleotides: 15. Looked up from germline, CDR1 is MNHNY and CDR2 is SVGAGI (reference sequence). The CDR3 spans 16 residues. The CDR3, as DNA: TGTGCCAGCAGTCAATGGGCGGGGGGGGTACCTTCGGAGCAGTACTTC. Translated, it gives CASSQWAGGVPSEQYF.

The chain carries TRBV6-5 and TRBJ1-5; no clear D gene. V was shortened by 6 bases and J by 8 bases, with 20 bases between the two germline ends. Per germline, CDR1 MNHEY and CDR2 SVGAGI. The CDR3 contains 15 residues. CDR3 in amino acids: CASRTPSSVRKPQHF. The CDR3 nucleotides are TGTGCCAGCAGGACCCCCAGTTCAGTCCGCAAGCCCCAGCATTTT.

The chain links TRBV23-1 to TRBJ1-2; 8 bases agree with TRBD1. TRBV23-1 is placed among ORFs of uncertain function. V dropped 4 bases and J dropped 3; count of bases not matched to a gene: 10. This CDR3 contains 16 residues. The CDR3 DNA sequence: TGCGCCAGCAGTCCCCCCAGGGGGCCGACTGACTATGGCTACACCTTC. Protein product: CASSPPRGPTDYGYTF.

Only one count was recorded for this clone. CDR3 protein: CAISEGGVAGGIQETQYF. DNA of the CDR3: TGTGCCATCAGTGAGGGAGGGGTAGCGGGAGGGATCCAAGAGACCCAGTACTTC. V is TRBV10-3 and J is TRBJ2-5; 11 nucleotides align to TRBD2. The V gene end was trimmed by 2 bases and the J gene end by 1 base; junction bases not matched to a gene: 9. There are 18 residues in the CDR3. Germline-derived CDR1 and CDR2 are ENHRY and SYGVKD.

CDR3 nucleotides: TGCAGCGTTGGCGATTACAGGGAATTGGGCTACACCTTC. Translating it yields CSVGDYRELGYTF. The V call is TRBV29-1, the J call TRBJ1-2; D is perhaps TRBD1 (6 bases). V lost 4 bases and J 8 bases, leaving 17 bases between the germline ends. This CDR3 comprises 13 residues. The germline V gene has CDR1 SQVTM and CDR2 ANQGSEA.

CDR3 sequence: CASSPTGSGNTIYF. DNA of the CDR3: TGTGCCAGCTCACCAACCGGCTCTGGAAACACCATATATTTT. This chain joins TRBV18 and TRBJ1-3, with no clear D. Trimming cost V 2 bases and J 0 bases, with 5 bases left between them. Germline-derived CDR1 and CDR2 are KGHSH and LQKENI. The CDR3 is 14 residues long.

The chain joins TRBV2 to TRBJ1-1; 7 bases are shared with TRBD1. The CDR3 is 14 residues long. Germline V gives CDR1 SNHLY, CDR2 FYNNEI. Germline trimming cut 5 bases from V and 4 bases from J; bases unmatched to any gene: 7. The CDR3 DNA follows: TGTGCCAGCAGTTACCAGGGGGTCGGCACTGAAGCTTTCTTT. It is translated as CASSYQGVGTEAFF. Full variable domain (outside the CDR3, taken from reference TRBV2 and TRBJ1-1): EPEVTQTPSHQVTQMGQEVILRCVPISNHLYFYWYRQILGQKVEFLVSFYNNEISEKSEIFDDQFSVERPDGSNFTLKIRSTKLEDSAMYFCASSYQGVGTEAFFGQGTRLTVV.

V and J are TRBV2 and TRBJ2-7; TRBD2 matches 14 bases. Per germline, CDR1 SNHLY and CDR2 FYNNEI. This CDR3 is 14 amino acids long. V was clipped by 7 bases and J by 7 bases; unmatched bases: 6. The CDR3 loop is CASNPGLAGDEQYF. The CDR3 region has the DNA TGTGCCAGCAATCCGGGACTAGCGGGAGATGAGCAGTACTTC.

The chain uses TRBV9 and TRBJ2-1; no reliable D call. This CDR3 region has 13 residues. The germline V gene encodes CDR1 SGDLS and CDR2 YYNGEE. Deletions cut 3 bases from V and 10 bases from J, with 14 bases between. This chain's CDR3 is CASSARLPTEQFF. DNA of the CDR3: TGTGCCAGCAGCGCCCGCCTCCCGACCGAGCAGTTCTTC. Together with reference TRBV9 and TRBJ2-1, the CDR3 gives the full variable domain: DSGVTQTPKHLITATGQRVTLRCSPRSGDLSVYWYQQSLDQGLQFLIQYYNGEERAKGNILERFSAQQFPDLHSELNLSSLELGDSALYFCASSARLPTEQFFGPGTRLTVL.

CDR3 coding DNA: TGTGCCAGCAGTCCTACTCGGGACAGGGGCCACGAGCAGTACTTC. It specifies CASSPTRDRGHEQYF. The chain carries TRBV27 and TRBJ2-7, with TRBD1 identical over 10 bases. The CDR3 extends over 15 amino acids. CDR1 MNHEY and CDR2 SMNVEV come from the germline V gene (reference sequence). The V gene end was trimmed by 5 bases and the J gene end by 5 bases; junction bases not matched to a gene: 9.

The chain uses TRBV6-5 and TRBJ2-7; the D gene is possibly TRBD1 (6 bases). V dropped 7 bases and J dropped 2 bases, with 15 bases sitting between them. Germline V gives CDR1 MNHEY, CDR2 SVGAGI. The CDR3 loop spans 14 amino acids. CDR3 coding DNA: TGTGCCAGCAACTTGGACAGAGGCCCCTACGAGCAGTACTTC. This translates into CASNLDRGPYEQYF.

This clone was counted only a few times. The chain links TRBV5-4 to TRBJ1-2; unclear D gene. Looked up from germline, CDR1 is SGHNT and CDR2 is YYREEE (reference sequence). CDR3 length: 16 amino acids. Trimming removed 4 bases at V and 6 bases at J, with 22 bases between. CDR3 coding DNA: TGTGCCAGCAGCCATGGGAGCTATACCCAGGTGCATGGCTACACCTTC. Protein product: CASSHGSYTQVHGYTF.

The chain combines TRBV28 with TRBJ2-7, with 14 bases fitting TRBD2. V was clipped by 6 bases and J by 0 bases; unmatched bases: 4. The CDR3 sequence is 16 residues long. Germline assignment: CDR1 MDHEN and CDR2 SYDVKM. In DNA, the CDR3 is TGTGCCAGCAGGACTAGCGGGGGGGTGATCTCCTACGAGCAGTACTTC. Protein product: CASRTSGGVISYEQYF.

Here the CDR3 reads CASSFIGPNTGELFF. Written as DNA, the CDR3 is TGTGCCAGCAGCTTTATTGGTCCCAACACCGGGGAGCTGTTTTTT. The chain carries TRBV11-2 and TRBJ2-2, with no clear D. CDR3 size: 15 residues. Germline-derived CDR1 and CDR2 are SGHAT and FQNNGV. With 3 bases removed from V and 2 bases from J, the gap between germline ends came to 10 bases.

The chain carries TRBV19 and TRBJ2-7, with D perhaps matching TRBD2 (6 bases). Germline V gene lookup returns CDR1 LNHDA and CDR2 SQIVND (reference sequence). V lost 4 bases to trimming and J lost 0 bases, with 13 bases between them. This CDR3 has 15 residues. The CDR3 reads CASSTYSGSSYEQYF. The CDR3 nucleotides are TGTGCCAGTAGTACGTATAGCGGAAGCTCCTACGAGCAGTACTTC.

Notes on this clone: An end of the junction does not agree with germline; a read error may underlie this. The V and J genes are TRBV28 and TRBJ2-1; 8 bases agree with TRBD2. The CDR3 extends over 15 amino acids. CDR1 MDHEN and CDR2 SYDVKM come from the germline V gene. The CDR3 DNA follows: TGTGCCAGCAGTTTCCCGCGGGGGGACTACAGTGAGCAGTTCTTC. Protein: CASSFPRGDYSEQFF.